This T cell receptor (beta chain) was observed in a study of T cell responses to AZD1222 COVID-19 vaccine. Findings and caveats of the study: Two AZD1222 doses significantly raised spike-specific TCR breadth and depth over controls. It should be noted that donors were predominantly white British and more often female, and clonal diversity was possibly underestimated.

Regarding this clone: The antigen is unknown.

Profiling relied on immunoSEQ multiplex PCR, and the TCRdb table lists in-frame clones only, not all of them. The table shows 130,000 to 150,000 clones, with 85% to 95% occurring only once. The CDR3 is 14 residues long. Per the germline V gene, CDR1 is MGHDK and CDR2 is SYGVNS. The V gene end was trimmed by 6 bases and the J gene end by 7 bases; junction bases not matched to a gene: 8. The J gene is TRBJ1-4, the V gene TRBV25-1; 7 bases match TRBD1. The sample was peripheral blood, taken on day 0 of AZD1222 vaccination. This TCR was recovered from an adult in good health. The CDR3: CASSTPGQPEKLFF. CDR3 coding DNA: TGTGCCAGCAGCACCCCGGGACAGCCTGAAAAACTGTTTTTT.